The 27 T cell receptor beta chains presented below share a single source sample, sequenced in a study of CD8 T cells in ankylosing spondylitis. TCRdb reprocessed the 5' RACE reads with MiXCR, giving one entry per CDR3 protein. The sample includes 100,000 to 150,000 distinct CDR3 sequences, approximately 9.9% of them seen just once. The sequencing sample was made of blood, either unsorted or a sorted T cell fraction (not recorded which). These receptors were taken from a male donor with ankylosing spondylitis or in good health (not recorded which).

J is TRBJ2-2 and V is TRBV7-2; maybe TRBD2 (6 bases). Germline values: CDR1 SGHTA, CDR2 FQGNSA. This CDR3 region has 15 residues. With 5 bases removed from V and 8 bases from J, the gap between germline ends came to 18 bases. CDR3 region: CASSPGPREGGELFF. The CDR3 nucleotides read TGTGCCAGCAGCCCTGGACCGCGGGAAGGTGGGGAGCTGTTTTTT.

This clonotype has at least ten counts. The chain has TRBV3-1 and TRBJ2-7, with D hard to call. Germline assignment: CDR1 LGHDT and CDR2 YNNKEL (reference sequence). CDR3 length: 13 amino acids. The V end lost 0 bases, the J end lost 3 bases, and 6 bases lay between the germline ends. DNA for the CDR3: TGTGCCAGCAGCCAAGACCAGGACTACGAGCAGTACTTC. This translates into CASSQDQDYEQYF.

This clonotype showed up many times. The chain recombines TRBV24-1 with TRBJ2-5; TRBD1 is a possible D gene (5 bases). V lost 9 bases, J lost 3 bases, and 10 bases lay in between. The CDR3 covers 12 residues. Germline assignment: CDR1 KGHDR and CDR2 SFDVKD. CDR3 bases: TGTGCCACCTCCCCCAGGGAAGAGACCCAGTACTTC. Protein: CATSPREETQYF.

CDR3 coding DNA: TGTGCCAGCAGTTCCGGACAGGGGGGCGAGCAGTACTTC. It is translated as CASSSGQGGEQYF. The genes are TRBV28 and TRBJ2-7; 10 positions match TRBD1. The ends lost 4 bases at V and 6 bases at J; junction bases unmatched: 3. The CDR3 contains 13 residues. CDR1 is MDHEN and CDR2 is SYDVKM in the germline V gene. The whole variable domain, filled in from reference TRBV28 and TRBJ2-7, reads DVKVTQSSRYLVKRTGEKVFLECVQDMDHENMFWYRQDPGLGLRLIYFSYDVKMKEKGDIPEGYSVSREKKERFSLILESASTNQTSMYLCASSSGQGGEQYFGPGTRLTVT.

This clonotype was picked up many times. The CDR3 spells CASKPTGYEQYF. The DNA of the CDR3 is TGTGCCAGTAAGCCGACAGGCTACGAGCAGTACTTC. The rearrangement links TRBV28 to TRBJ2-7; tentative D call: TRBD1 (6 bases). Germline values: CDR1 MDHEN, CDR2 SYDVKM. The CDR3 has 12 residues. The ends were cut back, 9 bases at V and 3 bases at J, with 12 bases in the middle.

This chain links TRBV20-1 with TRBJ2-3, with D perhaps given as TRBD1 or TRBD2 (5 bases each). CDR1 DFQATT and CDR2 SNEGSKA come from the germline V gene (reference sequence). Trimming removed 3 bases from V and 4 bases from J, with 14 bases in between. This CDR3 has 14 amino acids. The CDR3 DNA reads TGCAGTGCTAGGGGGGAGTGGGGCCCAGATACGCAGTATTTT. Residues: CSARGEWGPDTQYF.

The gene calls are TRBV5-1 and TRBJ2-3; TRBD2 aligns across 13 bases. CDR3 length: 16 residues. With 4 bases clipped from V and 4 bases from J, the junction kept 6 bases outside the gene matches. Germline V gene sequence: CDR1 SGHRS, CDR2 YFSETQ. CDR3 DNA: TGCGCCAGCAGCCCACTAGCGGGAGGGACGGCAGATACGCAGTATTTT. This gives the protein CASSPLAGGTADTQYF.

This clonotype was seen repeatedly, ten times or more. The V and J genes are TRBV7-6 and TRBJ2-1; a weak D match, TRBD2 (5 bases). CDR3 size: 14 residues. CDR1 SGHVS and CDR2 FNYEAQ come from the germline V gene. Trimming took 0 bases from V and 4 from J, leaving 7 bases between them. CDR3 sequence (DNA): TGTGCCAGCAGCTTAGCGGGAGAGTACAATGAGCAGTTCTTC. It is translated as CASSLAGEYNEQFF.

This clonotype was found many times. V gene TRBV24-1 combines with J gene TRBJ2-7; TRBD1 agrees at 9 bases. The CDR3 loop spans 16 amino acids. Germline trimming cut 3 bases from V and 5 bases from J; bases unmatched to any gene: 10. Germline V lookup: CDR1 KGHDR, CDR2 SFDVKD. In nucleotides, the CDR3 is TGTGCCACCAGTGATCCGGGACAGGGTATGGGGAACGAGCAGTACTTC. Translating it yields CATSDPGQGMGNEQYF.

This clonotype was counted many times. This chain connects TRBV20-1 to TRBJ1-6; D may be TRBD1 (6 bases). The ends were cut back, 3 bases at V and 10 bases at J, with 13 bases in the middle. Germline V CDR1 and CDR2: DFQATT, SNEGSKA (reference sequence). This CDR3 comprises 13 residues. CDR3 protein: CSASGGQGSPLHF. For the CDR3, the DNA is TGCAGTGCTAGCGGGGGGCAAGGATCACCCCTCCACTTT.

There are many counts of this clonotype. The chain couples TRBV10-3 to TRBJ2-3; TRBD1 agrees at 9 bases. Germline loops: CDR1 ENHRY, CDR2 SYGVKD. CDR3 length: 16 residues. V lost 6 bases to trimming and J lost 4 bases; unmatched junction nucleotides: 11. The DNA of the CDR3 is TGTGCCATCAGGGCGGGACAGGGAATTCGGTCAGATACGCAGTATTTT. Translating gives CAIRAGQGIRSDTQYF.

This clonotype has more than one count but fewer than ten. The chain is built from TRBV5-1 and TRBJ2-1; 10 nucleotides align to TRBD1. This CDR3 has 14 residues. From germline, CDR1 is SGHRS and CDR2 YFSETQ. The J segment lost 7 bases and the V segment lost 4 bases, leaving 5 bases of the junction unmatched. Written as DNA, the CDR3 is TGCGCCAGCAGCCCCGGGACAGGGGAGAATGAGCAGTTCTTC. Its protein is CASSPGTGENEQFF.

This clonotype has at least ten counts. The V and J genes are TRBV20-1 and TRBJ2-5, with 9 bases lining up with TRBD1. CDR3 length: 15 amino acids. With 2 bases clipped from V and 4 bases from J, the junction kept 8 bases outside the gene matches. Germline CDR1 DFQATT, CDR2 SNEGSKA (reference sequence). The CDR3 sequence: CSARFGDRERETQYF. In DNA form, the CDR3 reads TGCAGTGCTAGATTTGGGGACAGGGAACGAGAGACCCAGTACTTC.

This clonotype was counted a few times. The rearrangement joins TRBV7-2 to TRBJ2-1; perhaps TRBD2 as D (7 bases). V was cut by 5 bases and J by 7 bases, with 21 bases left in between. The germline V gene has CDR1 SGHTA and CDR2 FQGNSA. This CDR3 is 16 amino acids long. CDR3 region: CASSPVGGAVMNEQFF. The CDR3 coding sequence is TGTGCCAGCAGCCCGGTGGGGGGGGCCGTCATGAATGAGCAGTTCTTC.

The table lists this clonotype with many counts. The CDR3 bases are TGTGCCAGCCCCCCCGGACTAGCTTTCGACAATGAGCAGTTCTTC. Amino acids: CASPPGLAFDNEQFF. The J gene is TRBJ2-1, the V gene TRBV21-1; the listed D gene, TRBD2, was not tested against the DNA. TRBV21-1 is shown as a pseudogene. The CDR3 sequence is 15 residues long.

This clonotype was counted many times. This chain uses TRBV29-1 with TRBJ2-1, with D unresolved. The germline V gene encodes CDR1 SQVTM and CDR2 ANQGSEA. This CDR3 spans 13 amino acids. V lost 5 bases and J lost 4, with 12 bases in between. CDR3 residues: CSVTDSRYNEQFF. The CDR3, as DNA: TGCAGCGTTACCGATAGCAGATACAATGAGCAGTTCTTC.

In its sample, this clonotype was seen many times. The chain links TRBV7-2 to TRBJ2-7; D gene ambiguous. Looked up from germline, CDR1 is SGHTA and CDR2 is FQGNSA. This CDR3 contains 13 residues. Trimming shortened V by 7 bases and J by 2 bases, and 12 bases separated the two germline ends. The CDR3 DNA is TGTGCCAGCAACCATGGGTCCCCCTACGAGCAGTACTTC. It encodes CASNHGSPYEQYF.

This clonotype was observed many times. This chain uses TRBV5-1 with TRBJ2-1; 10 bases match TRBD2. J gave up 3 bases and V 4 bases, and 10 bases lay outside the gene matches. The CDR3 has 17 amino acids. Germline V gene data show CDR1 as SGHRS and CDR2 as YFSETQ. Here the CDR3 reads CASSGGSGTSVYNEQFF. Here the CDR3 DNA reads TGCGCCAGCAGCGGGGGTTCCGGGACTAGCGTCTACAATGAGCAGTTCTTC.

In this sample, this clonotype turned up many times. The genes are TRBV7-3 and TRBJ2-1; D could derive from TRBD1 or TRBD2 (5 bases each). The germline gives CDR1 SGHTA, CDR2 FQGTGA. V was clipped by 8 bases and J by 0 bases, with 14 bases between them. The CDR3 has 15 amino acids. The CDR3 loop is CASGLSGGSYNEQFF. CDR3 coding DNA: TGTGCCAGCGGCCTAAGTGGGGGCTCCTACAATGAGCAGTTCTTC.

This clonotype occurred many times. The rearrangement links TRBV4-3 to TRBJ2-1; perhaps TRBD1 as D (5 bases). Germline CDR1 is LGHNA and CDR2 is YSLEER. The CDR3 length is 16 residues. With 0 bases removed from V and 4 bases from J, the gap between germline ends came to 13 bases. In DNA, the CDR3 is TGCGCCAGCAGCCAAGATGGGCAGGGCAATTACAATGAGCAGTTCTTC. It codes for CASSQDGQGNYNEQFF.

This clonotype was found many times. The V call is TRBV29-1, the J call TRBJ1-1, with no clear D. The germline V and J ends were trimmed by 0 bases and 2 bases, with 10 bases remaining between them. This CDR3 has 14 residues. CDR1 and CDR2 (germline): SQVTM, ANQGSEA. The CDR3 region has the DNA TGCAGCGTTGAAGATCGCGGATACAACACTGAAGCTTTCTTT. Translation gives CSVEDRGYNTEAFF.

The sample holds many counts of this clonotype. In DNA, the CDR3 is TGTGCCAGCAGCAAAGGACTAGCGGGAGGGCCATGGCTTCTCCCTTCCTACGAGCAGTACTTC. Protein sequence: CASSKGLAGGPWLLPSYEQYF. The gene calls are TRBV28 and TRBJ2-7; TRBD2 matches at 15 bases. The length of the CDR3 is 21 residues. V gave up 6 bases and J gave up 1 base; unmatched junction bases: 19. Germline V gene data show CDR1 as MDHEN and CDR2 as SYDVKM.

The chain recombines TRBV4-3 with TRBJ2-7, with 9 bases that match TRBD2. The CDR3 is made up of 15 amino acids. J gave up 6 bases and V 2 bases, and 8 bases lay outside the gene matches. CDR1 LGHNA and CDR2 YSLEER come from the germline V gene. The CDR3 nucleotides read TGCGCCAGCAGCCAACATCTAGCGGGGTCGCTCGAGCAGTACTTC. Translated, it gives CASSQHLAGSLEQYF.

This clonotype was seen ten or more times. At one end, the junction sequence differs from germline, possibly due to a read error. This sequence joins TRBV7-7 and TRBJ2-5; D might be TRBD1 or TRBD2, each matching 6 bases. The CDR3 is made up of 14 amino acids. Germline CDR1 SSHAT, CDR2 FNYEAQ (reference sequence). As DNA, the CDR3 is TGTGCTAGCAGCTTAGATGGGGGGCAGGAGACCCAGTACTTC. Protein product: CASSLDGGQETQYF.

The J gene is TRBJ2-3, the V gene TRBV20-1; D is unresolved. V shed 4 bases and J shed 7 bases, with 9 bases lying between them. Germline V CDR1 and CDR2: DFQATT, SNEGSKA (reference sequence). CDR3 length: 11 amino acids. This chain's CDR3 is CSATASNTQYF. DNA for the CDR3: TGCAGTGCTACCGCTAGTAATACGCAGTATTTT.

This clonotype was found a few times. The chain has TRBV21-1 and TRBJ1-2. TRBV21-1 is given as a pseudogene. The CDR3 has 18 residues. CDR3: CASSNKGPSSREDYGYTF. Here the CDR3 DNA reads TGTGCCAGCAGCAATAAGGGGCCGTCTTCCAGGGAGGACTATGGCTACACCTTC.

This clonotype came up a few times. V and J are TRBV5-1 and TRBJ2-3, with TRBD2 matching 9 bases. Germline CDR1 SGHRS, CDR2 YFSETQ. The CDR3 totals 16 residues. Germline trimming cut 0 bases from V and 0 bases from J; bases unmatched to any gene: 2. The CDR3 here is CASSLGLADSTDTQYF. For the CDR3, the DNA is TGCGCCAGCAGCTTGGGACTAGCGGATAGCACAGATACGCAGTATTTT.